This is a list of T cell receptor beta chains from one sample in a study of response to subunit inactivated influenza vaccine. MiXCR was run by TCRdb on the RT-PCR reads, yielding one entry per CDR3 protein. The repertoire holds a few hundred thousand distinct CDR3 sequences, with about a fifth as singletons. Sequenced here: PBMCs from blood, sampled less than 22 months after vaccination. Receptors originate from a man aged 45 to 75 who received an inactivated influenza vaccine. CDR3s include the opening cysteine and the closing phenylalanine or tryptophan. D genes are given only for firm matches.

D gene,V gene,CDR3 protein
NA,TRBV7-2,CASKNPGYSPLHF
NA,TRBV5-1,CASSLEALGLETQYF
NA,TRBV7-2,CASSQRGVVWNTEAFF
TRBD1,TRBV7-2,CASSLTGGDQPQHF
NA,TRBV4-3,CASSQGQGGQYEQFF
NA,TRBV5-1,CASSRDQPTDTQYF
NA,TRBV11-2,CASSLGARGRETQYF
NA,TRBV20-1,CSPLAVAKNIQYF
TRBD2,TRBV7-2,CASSRQLAGVGGWYF
NA,TRBV12-3/TRBV12-4,CASSWTRDGYTF
TRBD2,TRBV9,CASSVYGRANTGELFF
NA,TRBV3-1,CASSHAPNQPQHF
NA,TRBV7-8,CASSSTWAGRAINQPQHF
NA,TRBV3-1,CASSQDLRYEQYF
NA,TRBV12-3/TRBV12-4,CAIRGADSDPRLNTEAFF
NA,TRBV12-3/TRBV12-4,CASSLPRMSGYTDTQYF
TRBD2,TRBV10-1,CASSENLGLAGGRYNEQFF